Only a few counts were recorded for the clone carrying this T cell receptor beta chain. Per the germline V gene, CDR1 is SGHTA and CDR2 is FQGTGA. The V end was cut by 8 bases, the J end by 3 bases, with 13 bases between. The CDR3 is made up of 13 amino acids. The sample originates from a study of identical twins. TCRdb itself ran the 5' RACE reads through MiXCR, one entry per CDR3 protein. The table lists roughly 190,000 distinct CDR3 sequences, less than 20% of them singletons. This same sample was also part of a study on T cells expressing NK-cell markers.

What was sequenced was CD8+ T cells sorted from blood. V is TRBV7-3 and J is TRBJ2-5, with D tentatively TRBD1 or TRBD2 (5 bases each). This TCR derives from a woman under 30 in good health. This CDR3 is CASSSLGEETQYF. The CDR3 DNA follows: TGTGCCAGCTCCTCTTTGGGGGAAGAGACCCAGTACTTC.